This T cell receptor beta chain was profiled in a study of cytomegalovirus exposure and HLA in healthy donors. Sequencing used immunoSEQ multiplex PCR; TCRdb keeps in-frame clones, though not all of them. The sample has approximately 280,000 clones, roughly 85% seen once; the top ten hold 0.9% to 1.1%. This clonotype was obtained from a woman under 30 in good health and CMV-seronegative. The sequenced sample consisted of PBMCs.

The CDR3 nucleotides read TGTGCCAGCACCCCCGGGACAGGGACCTACGAGCAGTACTTC. Its protein is CASTPGTGTYEQYF. This chain uses TRBV28 with TRBJ2-7; 9 bases are shared with TRBD1. From germline, CDR1 is MDHEN and CDR2 SYDVKM. V dropped 7 bases and J dropped 2; count of bases not matched to a gene: 6. This CDR3 spans 14 amino acids.